The count of the clone carrying this TCR beta chain is one. Relative to the germline gene, one junction end is altered; a read error may explain this. This entry is derived from a study of brain metastases from non-small cell lung cancer. Libraries were prepared by immunoSEQ multiplex PCR; TCRdb keeps only in-frame clonotypes and omits some of them. The sample includes about 1,200 clones, approximately 85% of them seen just once. The CDR3 spans 13 residues. CDR1 LNHDA and CDR2 SQIVND come from the germline V gene (reference sequence). This receptor was obtained from a donor at least 40 years old with non-small cell lung cancer. J is TRBJ2-1 and V is TRBV19; 7 nucleotides align to TRBD1. Sequences were obtained from tumor-adjacent normal tissue. Here the CDR3 reads CASSIRSGTDEVF. CDR3 DNA: TGTGCCAGTAGTATTCGGTCCGGGACAGATGAGGTCTTC.